The rows below give T cell receptor beta chains drawn from one sample of a study of Graves' ophthalmopathy and Graves' hyperthyroidism. A single record per CDR3 protein comes from TCRdb applying MiXCR to the multiplex PCR reads. The table has roughly 480,000 distinct CDR3 sequences, approximately 14% seen once. Sequencing input: blood. These receptor sequences come from a woman aged 30 to 39 with Graves' ophthalmopathy. The CDR3 runs from the conserved cysteine through the conserved F or W. A D gene is named only where the DNA matches it firmly. Clone sizes are given selectively: once, few, many, or a class where the clone is expanded.

clone size	CDR3 length	V gene	J gene	D gene	CDR3 protein	CDR3 DNA
many	17	TRBV30	TRBJ1-3	TRBD1	CAWTGQALRSSGNTIYF	TGTGCCTGGACCGGACAGGCCTTGCGATCCTCTGGAAACACCATATATTTT
NA	12	TRBV28	TRBJ2-7	NA	CASRAEHYEQYF	TGTGCCAGCAGAGCAGAACACTACGAGCAGTACTTC
NA	15	TRBV12-3/TRBV12-4	TRBJ2-2	NA	CASSFQSGNTGELFF	TGTGCCAGCAGTTTTCAGTCAGGGAACACCGGGGAGCTGTTTTTT
many	13	TRBV20-1	TRBJ2-7	TRBD1	CSAPGQAFYEQYF	TGCAGTGCACCGGGACAGGCCTTCTACGAGCAGTACTTC
many	16	TRBV6-2/TRBV6-3	TRBJ1-1	TRBD1	CASSPAGQGALTEAFF	TGTGCCAGCAGCCCAGCCGGACAGGGGGCTTTAACTGAAGCTTTCTTT
NA	13	TRBV10-1	TRBJ2-7	NA	CASSELGTGEQYF	TGCGCCAGCAGTGAACTGGGCACAGGAGAGCAGTACTTC
NA	12	TRBV5-1	TRBJ2-5	NA	CASSKNKETQYF	TGCGCCAGCAGCAAAAACAAAGAGACCCAGTACTTC
many	14	TRBV12-3/TRBV12-4	TRBJ1-6	NA	CASSPPLGLSPLHF	TGTGCCAGCAGTCCCCCGTTGGGGTTGTCACCCCTCCACTTT
many	12	TRBV30	TRBJ1-1	NA	CALSPGGTEAFF	TGTGCCCTTAGCCCCGGGGGCACTGAAGCTTTCTTT
many	13	TRBV12-3/TRBV12-4	TRBJ1-1	NA	CASARPENTEAFF	TGTGCCAGCGCACGGCCGGAGAACACTGAAGCTTTCTTT
many	13	TRBV7-2	TRBJ1-1	NA	CASRSSENTEAFF	TGTGCCAGCAGATCCAGTGAGAACACTGAAGCTTTCTTT
few	15	TRBV7-2	TRBJ1-2	NA	CASSLVPGAGSGYTF	TGTGCCAGCAGTTTAGTCCCCGGCGCGGGCAGTGGCTACACCTTC
NA	15	TRBV5-1	TRBJ2-7	TRBD1	CASSLAGTGVHEQYF	TGCGCCAGCAGCTTGGCCGGGACAGGTGTCCACGAGCAGTACTTC